This T cell receptor (beta chain) is from a study of CD8 T cells in ankylosing spondylitis. The study's findings and limits: The clones that were linked to disease were reported to be significantly enriched in matched synovial fluid samples from ankylosing spondylitis patients. The disease-linked clones had a CD8+ phenotype and low blood frequencies. A TCR beta motif made of about 8 highly homologous variants seemed typical of ankylosing spondylitis blood.

Per the germline V gene, CDR1 is WSHSY and CDR2 is SAAADI. V was trimmed by 4 bases and J by 3 bases, leaving 10 bases between them. This CDR3 contains 13 residues. About this clonotype itself: The antigen is unknown.

5'-RACE, quantitative and with molecular barcodes, yielded the TCR beta libraries. TCRdb recomputed calls from the 5' RACE reads with MiXCR, one row per CDR3 protein. The table includes approximately 400,000 distinct CDR3 sequences, roughly a quarter detected once. The clonotype comes from a male donor with ankylosing spondylitis. Specimen: blood, either unsorted or a sorted T cell fraction (not recorded which). This sequence joins TRBV10-2 and TRBJ2-7, with D possibly being TRBD2 (5 bases). DNA of the CDR3: TGCGCCAGCAGTGGAGGGTCAGACTACGAGCAGTACTTC. Its protein is CASSGGSDYEQYF.